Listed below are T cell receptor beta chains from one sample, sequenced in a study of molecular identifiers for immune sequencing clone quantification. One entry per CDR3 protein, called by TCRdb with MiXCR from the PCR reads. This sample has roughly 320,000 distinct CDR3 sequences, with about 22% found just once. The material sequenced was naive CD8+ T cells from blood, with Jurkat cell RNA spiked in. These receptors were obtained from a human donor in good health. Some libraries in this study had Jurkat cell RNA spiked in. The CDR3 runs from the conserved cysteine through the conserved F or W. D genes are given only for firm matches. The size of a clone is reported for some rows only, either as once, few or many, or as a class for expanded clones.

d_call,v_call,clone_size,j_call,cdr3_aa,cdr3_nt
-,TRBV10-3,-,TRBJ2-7,CAISDPGGQNWQYF,TGTGCCATCAGTGACCCAGGGGGGCAAAACTGGCAGTACTTC
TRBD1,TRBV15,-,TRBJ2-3,CATSRTRTGSVHTQYF,TGTGCCACCAGCAGAACACGGACAGGCAGCGTCCATACGCAGTATTTT
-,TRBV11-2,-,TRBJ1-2,CASSAFDRNYGYTF,TGTGCCAGCAGCGCGTTCGACAGGAACTATGGCTACACCTTC
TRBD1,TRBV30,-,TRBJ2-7,CAWGSGTGYDEQYF,TGTGCCTGGGGTTCCGGGACAGGGTATGACGAGCAGTACTTC
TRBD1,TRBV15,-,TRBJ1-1,CATSRDRDMNTEAFF,TGTGCCACCAGCCGAGACAGGGACATGAACACTGAAGCTTTCTTT
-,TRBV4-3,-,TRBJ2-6,CASSQEEGSSGANVLTF,TGCGCCAGCAGCCAAGAAGAAGGGTCCTCTGGGGCCAACGTCCTGACTTTC
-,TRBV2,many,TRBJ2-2,CASSPRTLSNTGELFF,TGTGCCAGCAGTCCCAGGACACTATCGAACACCGGGGAGCTGTTTTTT
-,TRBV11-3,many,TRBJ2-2,CASSGGTNTGELFF,TGTGCCAGCAGCGGAGGAACGAACACCGGGGAGCTGTTTTTT
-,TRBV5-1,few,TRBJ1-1,CASSTDSVNTEAFF,TGCGCCAGCAGCACTGACAGTGTGAACACTGAAGCTTTCTTT
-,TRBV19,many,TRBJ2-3,CASSIGPDTQYF,TGTGCCAGTAGTATAGGTCCAGATACGCAGTATTTT
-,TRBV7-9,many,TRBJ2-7,CASSPGVLDEQYF,TGTGCCAGCAGCCCCGGGGTACTGGACGAGCAGTACTTC
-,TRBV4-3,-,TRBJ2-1,CASSQDWAQSSYNEQFF,TGCGCCAGCAGCCAAGATTGGGCGCAGAGCTCCTACAATGAGCAGTTCTTC
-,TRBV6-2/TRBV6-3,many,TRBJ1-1,CASSYGHNTEAFF,TGTGCCAGCAGTTACGGGCACAACACTGAAGCTTTCTTT
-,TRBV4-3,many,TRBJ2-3,CASSREELPDTQYF,TGCGCCAGCAGCCGGGAGGAACTTCCGGATACGCAGTATTTT
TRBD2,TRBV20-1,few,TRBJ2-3,CSATTSGGTQYF,TGCAGTGCTACGACTAGCGGAGGAACGCAGTATTTT
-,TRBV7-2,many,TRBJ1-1,CASSPRLGGLNTEAFF,TGTGCCAGCAGCCCGAGGCTGGGGGGTTTGAACACTGAAGCTTTCTTT
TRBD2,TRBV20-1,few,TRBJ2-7,CSARDIAGGPDYYEQYF,TGCAGTGCTAGAGATATAGCGGGGGGGCCGGATTATTACGAGCAGTACTTC
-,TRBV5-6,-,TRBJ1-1,CASGLAGGEAFF,TGTGCCAGCGGCTTGGCCGGAGGTGAAGCTTTCTTT
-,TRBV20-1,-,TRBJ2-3,CSARDRAESTDTQYF,TGCAGTGCTAGAGATCGGGCAGAAAGCACAGATACGCAGTATTTT
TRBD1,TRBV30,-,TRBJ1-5,CAWSSGQGRNQPQHF,TGTGCCTGGAGTTCGGGACAGGGGAGGAATCAGCCCCAGCATTTT
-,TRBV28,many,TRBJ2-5,CASSYSRTAIETQYF,TGTGCCAGCAGTTATAGCAGGACGGCAATAGAGACCCAGTACTTC
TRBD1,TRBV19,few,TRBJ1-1,CASRDLDRGSTEAFF,TGTGCCAGTAGGGATTTGGACAGGGGGAGCACTGAAGCTTTCTTT
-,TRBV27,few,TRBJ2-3,CASSLLGPLGGTDTQYF,TGTGCCAGCAGTTTACTGGGACCCCTCGGAGGCACAGATACGCAGTATTTT
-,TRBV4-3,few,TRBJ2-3,CASSLKLGNTDTQYF,TGCGCCAGCTCGCTTAAGTTAGGGAACACAGATACGCAGTATTTT
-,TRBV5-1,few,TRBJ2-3,CASSLDRNILSTDTQYF,TGCGCCAGCAGCTTAGACAGGAATATTTTAAGCACAGATACGCAGTATTTT
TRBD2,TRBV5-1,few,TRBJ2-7,CASSLEGLAGGPSYEQYF,TGCGCCAGCAGCTTGGAAGGACTAGCGGGAGGGCCCTCCTACGAGCAGTACTTC
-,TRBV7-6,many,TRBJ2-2,CASLGQNTGELFF,TGTGCCAGCCTGGGACAGAACACCGGGGAGCTGTTTTTT
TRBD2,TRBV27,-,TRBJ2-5,CASSWGLGETQYF,TGTGCCAGCAGTTGGGGACTAGGCGAGACCCAGTACTTC
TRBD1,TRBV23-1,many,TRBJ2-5,CASSPTGQDRCDVQETQYF,TGCGCCAGCAGCCCGACGGGACAGGATCGATGCGACGTTCAAGAGACCCAGTACTTC
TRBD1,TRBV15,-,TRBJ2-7,CATSRDGGTGDEQYF,TGTGCCACCAGCAGAGATGGAGGGACAGGGGACGAGCAGTACTTC
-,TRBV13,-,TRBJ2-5,CASSPQEDQETQYF,TGTGCCAGCAGCCCACAGGAGGACCAAGAGACCCAGTACTTC
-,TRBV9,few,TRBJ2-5,CASSVGARVSETQYF,TGTGCCAGCAGCGTAGGTGCCAGGGTGTCAGAGACCCAGTACTTC
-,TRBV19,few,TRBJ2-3,CASSARDLRTDTQYF,TGTGCCAGTAGTGCCCGGGACCTCCGCACAGATACGCAGTATTTT
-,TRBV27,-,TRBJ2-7,CASSADGRSSYEQYF,TGTGCCAGCAGTGCAGACGGAAGGAGCTCCTACGAGCAGTACTTC
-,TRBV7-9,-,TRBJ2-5,CASSLGVGTRDRETQYF,TGTGCCAGCAGCTTGGGCGTCGGGACCCGTGACCGAGAGACCCAGTACTTC
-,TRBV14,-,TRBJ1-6,CASSPIQASSYNPPLHF,TGTGCCAGCAGCCCTATCCAGGCGAGCTCCTATAATCCACCCCTCCACTTT
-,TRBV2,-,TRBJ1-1,CAIPGAVGAFF,TGTGCCATCCCGGGGGCAGTTGGAGCTTTCTTT
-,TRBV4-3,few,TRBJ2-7,CASSQKVNRPKSSYEQYF,TGCGCCAGCAGCCAAAAGGTTAACAGACCGAAGAGCTCCTACGAGCAGTACTTC
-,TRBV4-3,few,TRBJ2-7,CASSQGRSGVDNYEQYF,TGCGCCAGCAGCCAAGGGCGGTCGGGGGTCGATAACTACGAGCAGTACTTC
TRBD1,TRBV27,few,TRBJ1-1,CASSPLTGGLRYTEAFF,TGTGCCAGCAGCCCTTTGACAGGGGGCTTAAGGTACACTGAAGCTTTCTTT
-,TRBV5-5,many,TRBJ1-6,CASSFTGTDYNSPLHF,TGTGCCAGCAGCTTCACCGGGACGGACTATAATTCACCCCTCCACTTT
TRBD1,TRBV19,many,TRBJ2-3,CASSIGDRGLGTQYF,TGTGCCAGTAGTATTGGGGACAGGGGACTAGGTACGCAGTATTTT
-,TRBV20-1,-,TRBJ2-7,CSARDILYYEQYF,TGCAGTGCTAGAGATATACTCTACTACGAGCAGTACTTC
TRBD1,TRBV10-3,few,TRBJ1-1,CAISESGTGYEAFF,TGTGCCATCAGTGAGTCAGGGACAGGCTATGAAGCTTTCTTT
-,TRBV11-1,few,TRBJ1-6,CASSYDRHNSPLHF,TGTGCCAGCAGCTACGACAGACATAATTCACCCCTCCACTTT
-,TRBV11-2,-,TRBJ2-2,CASSKDVAPRGVGLFF,TGTGCCAGCAGCAAAGACGTGGCTCCGAGGGGGGTGGGGCTGTTTTTT
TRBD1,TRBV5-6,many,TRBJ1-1,CASSQGGGTEAFF,TGTGCCAGCAGCCAAGGGGGCGGCACTGAAGCTTTCTTT
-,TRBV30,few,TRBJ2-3,CAWSVLGGPGTDTQYF,TGTGCCTGGAGTGTACTTGGGGGCCCCGGCACAGATACGCAGTATTTT
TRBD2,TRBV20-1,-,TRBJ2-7,CSAKGLAGGYEQYF,TGCAGTGCCAAAGGACTAGCGGGAGGCTACGAGCAGTACTTC
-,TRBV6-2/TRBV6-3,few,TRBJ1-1,CASSYPGVWEKNTEAFF,TGTGCCAGCAGTTACCCAGGGGTTTGGGAGAAGAACACTGAAGCTTTCTTT
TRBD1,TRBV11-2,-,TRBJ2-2,CASSSGTGFGGELFF,TGTGCCAGCAGCTCCGGGACAGGTTTTGGCGGGGAGCTGTTTTTT
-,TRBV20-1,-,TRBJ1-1,CSASLLGLGNTEAFF,TGCAGTGCTAGCCTTCTAGGATTAGGGAACACTGAAGCTTTCTTT
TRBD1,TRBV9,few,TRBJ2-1,CASSVGTGYNEQFF,TGTGCCAGCAGCGTTGGGACAGGGTACAATGAGCAGTTCTTC
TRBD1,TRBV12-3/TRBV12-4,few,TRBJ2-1,CASSSRGQGHTGEQFF,TGTGCCAGCAGTTCACGGGGACAGGGACACACCGGTGAGCAGTTCTTC
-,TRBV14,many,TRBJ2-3,CASSQGLGGTDTQYF,TGTGCCAGCAGCCAAGGACTGGGCGGCACAGATACGCAGTATTTT
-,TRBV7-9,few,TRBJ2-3,CASSLMFLLEDSQYF,TGTGCCAGCAGCTTAATGTTCCTCTTAGAGGATTCGCAGTATTTT
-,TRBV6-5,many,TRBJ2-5,CASSYSIGGPEEETQYF,TGTGCCAGCAGTTACTCGATCGGGGGCCCCGAGGAAGAGACCCAGTACTTC
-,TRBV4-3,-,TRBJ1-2,CASSQDGRTNYGYTF,TGCGCCAGCAGCCAAGATGGCAGAACTAACTATGGCTACACCTTC
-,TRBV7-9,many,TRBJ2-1,CASSLAPGNEQFF,TGTGCCAGCAGCTTAGCTCCGGGGAATGAGCAGTTCTTC